The clone carrying this TCR beta chain was observed a handful of times. Its target is not known. The sample is drawn from a study of blood T cells in healthy people across ages. Using a J-beta primer mix together with a sample-barcoded 5' primer, a second PCR was run for roughly 7 to 12 cycles. MiXCR was run by TCRdb on the 5' RACE reads, yielding one entry per CDR3 protein. The sample has more than 1.4 million distinct CDR3 sequences; around two fifths are singletons. Findings and limits, study-wide: Among T cells, TCR beta diversity per million cells dropped roughly linearly as age rose.

The CDR3 is 12 residues long. Germline V lookup: CDR1 SEHNR, CDR2 FQNEAQ (reference sequence). Trimming shortened V by 5 bases and J by 4 bases, and 6 bases separated the two germline ends. Each of the donors had roughly 9.4 milliliters of peripheral blood drawn into EDTA-treated Vacutainer tubes. The extraction recovered at least 5 micrograms of total RNA per sample. The receptor comes from a woman between 18 and 30 years old in good health. Material for sequencing was blood. The chain has TRBV7-9 and TRBJ1-5, with D hard to call. The CDR3 region has the DNA TGTGCCAGCAGCCTTTTTAATCAGCCCCAGCATTTT. Its protein product is CASSLFNQPQHF.